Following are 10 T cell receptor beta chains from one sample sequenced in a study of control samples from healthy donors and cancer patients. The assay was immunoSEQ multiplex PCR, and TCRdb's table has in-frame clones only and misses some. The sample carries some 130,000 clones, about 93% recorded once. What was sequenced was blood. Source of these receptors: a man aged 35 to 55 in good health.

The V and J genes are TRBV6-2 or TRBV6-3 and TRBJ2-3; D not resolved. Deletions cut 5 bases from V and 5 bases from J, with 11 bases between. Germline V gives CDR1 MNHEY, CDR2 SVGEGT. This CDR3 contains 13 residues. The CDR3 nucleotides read TGTGCCAGCAGTAATATAGTTGGAGATACGCAGTATTTT. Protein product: CASSNIVGDTQYF.

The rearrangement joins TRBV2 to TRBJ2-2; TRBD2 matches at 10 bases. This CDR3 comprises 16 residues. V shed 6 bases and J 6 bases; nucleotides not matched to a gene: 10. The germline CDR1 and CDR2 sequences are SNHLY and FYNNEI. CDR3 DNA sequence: TGTGCCAGCAGGACTAGCGGGCGATTTGGGGCCGGGGAGCTGTTTTTT. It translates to CASRTSGRFGAGELFF.

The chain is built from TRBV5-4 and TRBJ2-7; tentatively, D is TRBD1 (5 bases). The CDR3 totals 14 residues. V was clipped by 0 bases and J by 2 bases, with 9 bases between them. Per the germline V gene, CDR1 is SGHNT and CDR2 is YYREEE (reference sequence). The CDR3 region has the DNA TGTGCCAGCAGCTTGGGGCAGGGCCCCTACGAGCAGTACTTC. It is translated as CASSLGQGPYEQYF. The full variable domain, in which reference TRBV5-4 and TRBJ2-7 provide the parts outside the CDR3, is ETGVTQSPTHLIKTRGQQVTLRCSSQSGHNTVSWYQQALGQGPQFIFQYYREEENGRGNFPPRFSGLQFPNYSSELNVNALELDDSALYLCASSLGQGPYEQYFGPGTRLTVT.

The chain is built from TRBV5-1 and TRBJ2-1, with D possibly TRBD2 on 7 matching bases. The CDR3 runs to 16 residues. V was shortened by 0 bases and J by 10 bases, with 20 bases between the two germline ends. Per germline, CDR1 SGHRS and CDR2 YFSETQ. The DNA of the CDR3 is TGCGCCAGCAGCTTGGCCGGCGGGGGCGGAAGTCAAGAGCAGTTCTTC. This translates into CASSLAGGGGSQEQFF.

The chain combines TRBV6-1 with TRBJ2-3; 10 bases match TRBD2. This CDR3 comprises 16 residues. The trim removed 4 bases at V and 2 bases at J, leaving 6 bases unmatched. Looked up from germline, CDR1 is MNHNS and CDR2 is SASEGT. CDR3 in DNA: TGTGCCAGCAGTGCGCTAGCGGGGGTCAACACAGATACGCAGTATTTT. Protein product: CASSALAGVNTDTQYF.

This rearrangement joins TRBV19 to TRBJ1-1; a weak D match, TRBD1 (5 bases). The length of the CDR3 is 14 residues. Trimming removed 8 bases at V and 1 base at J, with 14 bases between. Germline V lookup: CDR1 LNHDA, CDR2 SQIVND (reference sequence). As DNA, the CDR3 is TGTGCCAGTCTACGGGCGGGGGAGAACACTGAAGCTTTCTTT. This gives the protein CASLRAGENTEAFF.

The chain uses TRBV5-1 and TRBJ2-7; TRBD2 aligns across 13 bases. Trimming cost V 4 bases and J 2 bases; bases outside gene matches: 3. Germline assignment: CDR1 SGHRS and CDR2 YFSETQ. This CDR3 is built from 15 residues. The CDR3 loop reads CASSRGTSGAYEQYF. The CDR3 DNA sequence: TGCGCCAGCAGCCGAGGGACTAGCGGGGCCTACGAGCAGTACTTC.

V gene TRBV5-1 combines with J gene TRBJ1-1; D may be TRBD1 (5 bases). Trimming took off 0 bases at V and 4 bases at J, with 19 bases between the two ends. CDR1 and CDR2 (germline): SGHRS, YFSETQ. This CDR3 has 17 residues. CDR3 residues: CASSLEAVGRIGTEAFF. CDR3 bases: TGCGCCAGCAGCTTGGAGGCTGTGGGGCGGATTGGCACTGAAGCTTTCTTT.

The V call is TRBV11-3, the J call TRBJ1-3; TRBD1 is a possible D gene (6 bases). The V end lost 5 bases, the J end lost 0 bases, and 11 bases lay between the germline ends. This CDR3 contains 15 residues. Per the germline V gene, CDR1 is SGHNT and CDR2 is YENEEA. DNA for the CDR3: TGTGCCAGCAGCCGAGGGGGGGACTCTGGAAACACCATATATTTT. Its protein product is CASSRGGDSGNTIYF.

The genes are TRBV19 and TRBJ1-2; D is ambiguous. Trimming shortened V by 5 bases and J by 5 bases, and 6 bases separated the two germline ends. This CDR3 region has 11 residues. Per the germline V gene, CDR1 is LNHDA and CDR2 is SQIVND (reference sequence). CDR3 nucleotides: TGTGCCAGTAGTTTGGGGTATGGCTACACCTTC. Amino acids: CASSLGYGYTF.